Sequencing of this T cell receptor beta chain was carried out in a study of Graves' ophthalmopathy and Graves' hyperthyroidism. As the template, RNA transcripts were used to amplify TCR beta CDR3 regions. First-round RT-PCR employed HTBI primers, with a second-round multiplex PCR after it. TCRdb ran MiXCR on the multiplex PCR reads and lists one entry per CDR3 protein. Of about 400,000 distinct CDR3 sequences listed, approximately 16% were seen once; the top ten hold 1.5% to 2%. Germline V CDR1 and CDR2: SGDLS, YYNGEE. This CDR3 spans 14 amino acids. The V gene lost 3 bases and the J gene lost 6 bases, with 15 bases spanning the gap. This clonotype was recorded many times.

The sample comprised peripheral blood. This sequence joins TRBV9 and TRBJ1-2, with D tentatively TRBD1 (5 bases). This receptor was taken from a woman aged 18 to 35 with Graves' ophthalmopathy. CDR3 sequence reads: CASSAGGRGNGYTF. In nucleotides, the CDR3 is TGTGCCAGCAGCGCCGGGGGGAGGGGAAATGGCTACACCTTC.